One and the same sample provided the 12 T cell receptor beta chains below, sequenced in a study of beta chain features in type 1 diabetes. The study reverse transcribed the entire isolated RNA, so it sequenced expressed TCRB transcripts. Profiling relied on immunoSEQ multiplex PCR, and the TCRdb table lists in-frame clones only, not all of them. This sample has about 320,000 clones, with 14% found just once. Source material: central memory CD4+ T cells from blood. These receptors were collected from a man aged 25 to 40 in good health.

The chain's CDR3 is CASSRDSGSNRRQFF. The CDR3 coding sequence is TGTGCCAGCAGCCGGGACTCAGGGTCCAATAGGCGGCAGTTCTTC. This rearrangement joins TRBV5-8 to TRBJ2-1, with a tentative D call TRBD2 (6 bases). Trimming removed 4 bases at V and 12 bases at J, with 23 bases between. The CDR3 is made up of 15 amino acids. Germline V CDR1 and CDR2: SGHTS, YDEGEE.

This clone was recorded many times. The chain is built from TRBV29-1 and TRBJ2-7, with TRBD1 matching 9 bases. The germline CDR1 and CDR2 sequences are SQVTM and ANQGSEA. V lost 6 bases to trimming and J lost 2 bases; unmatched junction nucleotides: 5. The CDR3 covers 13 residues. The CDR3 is CSVTGGYPYEQYV. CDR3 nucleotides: TGCAGCGTAACAGGGGGCTACCCCTACGAGCAGTACGTC.

This CDR3 is CASPEKGAQETQYF. The CDR3 coding sequence is TGTGCCAGCCCTGAAAAGGGGGCCCAAGAGACCCAGTACTTC. This chain joins TRBV9 and TRBJ2-5; 7 bases match TRBD1. The CDR3 is 14 residues long. V was pared by 7 bases and J by 1 base, with 7 bases of the junction left unmatched. Germline CDR1 SGDLS, CDR2 YYNGEE. Variable domain in full (rest from reference TRBV9 and TRBJ2-5): DSGVTQTPKHLITATGQRVTLRCSPRSGDLSVYWYQQSLDQGLQFLIQYYNGEERAKGNILERFSAQQFPDLHSELNLSSLELGDSALYFCASPEKGAQETQYFGPGTRLLVL.

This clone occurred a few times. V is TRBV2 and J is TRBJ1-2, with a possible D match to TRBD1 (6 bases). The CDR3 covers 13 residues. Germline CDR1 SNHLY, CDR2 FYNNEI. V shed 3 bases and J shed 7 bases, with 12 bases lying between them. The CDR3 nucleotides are TGTGCCAGCAGTGAGGGGGGCAGGGTTGGCTACACCTTC. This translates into CASSEGGRVGYTF.

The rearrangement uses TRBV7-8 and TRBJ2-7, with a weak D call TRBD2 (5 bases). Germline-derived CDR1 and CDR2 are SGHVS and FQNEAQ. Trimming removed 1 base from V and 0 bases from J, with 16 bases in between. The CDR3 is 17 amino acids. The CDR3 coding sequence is TGTGCCAGCAGCTTAGGGGCCCCGGGAAATCCCTCCTACGAGCAGTACGTC. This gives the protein CASSLGAPGNPSYEQYV.

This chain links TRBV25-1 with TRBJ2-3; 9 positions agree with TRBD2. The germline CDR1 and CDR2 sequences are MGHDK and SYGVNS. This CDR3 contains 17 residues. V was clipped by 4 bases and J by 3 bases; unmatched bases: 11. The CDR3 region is CASSGDLAGTETDTQYF. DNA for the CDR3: TGTGCCAGCAGTGGGGACCTAGCGGGGACCGAGACAGATACGCAGTATTTT.

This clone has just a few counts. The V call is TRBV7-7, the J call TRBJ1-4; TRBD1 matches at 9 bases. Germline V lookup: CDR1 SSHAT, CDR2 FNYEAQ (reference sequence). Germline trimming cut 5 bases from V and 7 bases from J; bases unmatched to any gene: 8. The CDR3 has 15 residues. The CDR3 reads CASSPTGTGSEKLFF. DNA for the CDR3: TGTGCCAGCAGCCCTACCGGGACAGGGAGTGAAAAACTGTTTTTT.

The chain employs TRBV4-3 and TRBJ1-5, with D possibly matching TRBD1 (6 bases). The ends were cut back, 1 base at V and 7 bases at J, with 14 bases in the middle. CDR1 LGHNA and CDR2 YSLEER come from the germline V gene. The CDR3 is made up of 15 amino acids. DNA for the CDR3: TGCGCCAGCAGCCAAGGAGGGGGTCAGCGCCAGCCCCAGCATTTT. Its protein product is CASSQGGGQRQPQHF.

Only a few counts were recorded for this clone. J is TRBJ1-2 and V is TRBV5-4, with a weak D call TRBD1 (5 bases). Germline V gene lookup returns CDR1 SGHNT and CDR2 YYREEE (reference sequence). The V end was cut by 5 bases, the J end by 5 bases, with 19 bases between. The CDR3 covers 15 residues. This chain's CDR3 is CASRITGRVLYGYTF. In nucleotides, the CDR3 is TGTGCCAGCAGGATCACCGGCAGGGTCCTGTATGGCTACACCTTC.

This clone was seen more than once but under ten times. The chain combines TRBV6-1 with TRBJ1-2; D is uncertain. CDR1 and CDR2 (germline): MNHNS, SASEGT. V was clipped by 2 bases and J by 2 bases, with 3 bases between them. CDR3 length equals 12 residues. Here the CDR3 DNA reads TGTGCCAGCAGTGAACGGAACTATGGCTACACCTTC. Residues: CASSERNYGYTF.

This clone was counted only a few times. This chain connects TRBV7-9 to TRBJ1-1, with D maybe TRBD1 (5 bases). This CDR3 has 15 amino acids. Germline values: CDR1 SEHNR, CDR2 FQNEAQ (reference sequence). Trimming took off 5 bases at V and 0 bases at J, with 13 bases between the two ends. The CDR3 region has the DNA TGTGCCAGCAGCCTGGGGGGGAACCTGAACACTGAAGCTTTCTTT. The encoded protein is CASSLGGNLNTEAFF.

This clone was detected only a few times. The chain's CDR3 is CASSFWPGYEQYV. Here the CDR3 DNA reads TGTGCCAGCAGCTTCTGGCCGGGCTACGAGCAGTACGTC. V usage is TRBV7-3 and J usage is TRBJ2-7; D is unresolved. CDR1 is SGHTA and CDR2 is FQGTGA in the germline V gene. The CDR3 spans 13 residues. V was trimmed by 3 bases and J by 3 bases, leaving 9 bases between them.